A single sample is the source of the 24 T cell receptor beta chains below, sequenced in a study of cytomegalovirus exposure and HLA in healthy donors. Amplification used 60 Vbeta primers and 13 Jbeta primers. Assay: immunoSEQ multiplex PCR; the TCRdb copy retains only in-frame clones and omits some. The top ten hold approximately 1.6% of the sample, which has fewer than 150,000 clones, 60% to 75% seen once. Sequenced: PBMCs. These TCRs come from a human donor in good health.

The rearrangement links TRBV9 to TRBJ1-2; the D gene is possibly TRBD1 (5 bases). Germline CDR1 SGDLS, CDR2 YYNGEE. Trimming stripped 4 bases from V and 2 bases from J, with 18 bases between. CDR3 length equals 16 residues. The CDR3 coding sequence is TGTGCCAGCAGCCCCAGAATAAGGGGTGCAAACTATGGCTACACCTTC. It codes for CASSPRIRGANYGYTF.

This clone has only a few counts. The chain couples TRBV11-2 to TRBJ2-7; 8 nucleotides agree with TRBD1. CDR3 length: 14 amino acids. Germline V gene sequence: CDR1 SGHAT, CDR2 FQNNGV. Germline trimming cut 5 bases from V and 1 base from J; bases unmatched to any gene: 4. CDR3 protein: CASSPGQGSYEQYF. The DNA of the CDR3 is TGTGCCAGCAGCCCCGGACAGGGATCCTACGAGCAGTACTTC.

The chain recombines TRBV5-1 with TRBJ2-7; 9 bases agree with TRBD2. Germline CDR1 and CDR2: SGHRS and YFSETQ. V lost 4 bases and J lost 2; bases outside the gene matches: 7. This CDR3 is built from 15 residues. Here the CDR3 DNA reads TGCGCCAGCAGCCCGTGGCGGGAGGGCCCCTACGAGCAGTACTTC. Its translation: CASSPWREGPYEQYF. Using reference TRBV5-1 and TRBJ2-7 for the parts outside the CDR3, the full variable domain is KAGVTQTPRYLIKTRGQQVTLSCSPISGHRSVSWYQQTPGQGLQFLFEYFSETQRNKGNFPGRFSGRQFSNSRSEMNVSTLELGDSALYLCASSPWREGPYEQYFGPGTRLTVT.

With regard to this clone: The junction departs from the called germline gene at one end, perhaps through a read error. CDR3 DNA sequence: TGTGCCAGCAGCTCGACAGGAATCTCCCACAATGAGCAGTTCTTC. Translating gives CASSSTGISHNEQFF. This chain connects TRBV7-3 to TRBJ2-1; D is perhaps TRBD1 (6 bases). Per the germline V gene, CDR1 is SGHTA and CDR2 is FQGTGA. This CDR3 is 15 amino acids long.

CDR3 sequence: CASSLSGVGTEAFF. For the CDR3, the DNA is TGCGCCAGCAGCTTGTCCGGGGTGGGGACTGAAGCTTTCTTT. This rearrangement joins TRBV5-1 to TRBJ1-1; no definite D call. The CDR3 is made up of 14 amino acids. The germline V gene has CDR1 SGHRS and CDR2 YFSETQ. The V and J ends lost 1 base and 5 bases respectively, with 12 bases between them.

The chain joins TRBV11-1 to TRBJ2-1, with 7 bases lining up with TRBD1. V was clipped by 8 bases and J by 1 base; unmatched bases: 5. The germline V gene has CDR1 SGHAT and CDR2 FQDESV (reference sequence). The CDR3 contains 14 residues. CDR3 bases: TGTGCCAGCGCCGGGGACAGTTCCTACAATGAGCAGTTCTTC. This encodes CASAGDSSYNEQFF.

V is TRBV27 and J is TRBJ1-4; D possibly corresponds to TRBD1 (5 bases). Between the trimmed V and J ends, which lost 1 base and 3 bases, there was a span of 9 bases. The CDR3 is 15 amino acids. Germline V gene sequence: CDR1 MNHEY, CDR2 SMNVEV (reference sequence). CDR3 sequence (DNA): TGTGCCAGCAGTTTATTAGGCAGGGCTAATGAAAAACTGTTTTTT. Protein product: CASSLLGRANEKLFF.

The rearrangement joins TRBV6-5 to TRBJ2-7; D perhaps matches TRBD2 (5 bases). V lost 0 bases, J lost 2 bases, and 11 bases lay in between. The CDR3 spans 15 residues. Germline V CDR1 and CDR2: MNHEY, SVGAGI. The CDR3 loop is CASSYSGSGAYEQYF. CDR3 nucleotide sequence: TGTGCCAGCAGTTACTCAGGGTCCGGGGCCTACGAGCAGTACTTC.

V and J are TRBV10-3 and TRBJ2-7; weak D call: TRBD1 (5 bases). Trimming took 4 bases from V and 2 from J, leaving 12 bases between them. From germline, CDR1 is ENHRY and CDR2 SYGVKD. The CDR3 consists of 14 residues. CDR3 protein: CAISGPDTPYEQYF. The CDR3 DNA follows: TGTGCCATCAGTGGCCCGGACACGCCCTACGAGCAGTACTTC.

The chain recombines TRBV28 with TRBJ2-7, with D perhaps TRBD2 (6 bases). This CDR3 spans 15 amino acids. V lost 2 bases to trimming and J lost 0 bases, with 11 bases between them. Germline CDR1 is MDHEN and CDR2 is SYDVKM. The DNA of the CDR3 is TGTGCCAGCAGTTTAAGGCGGGACTTCTCCTACGAGCAGTACTTC. This gives the protein CASSLRRDFSYEQYF.

About this clone: A read error may account for a junction end that differs from germline. The V and J genes are TRBV18 and TRBJ2-3, with a weak D call TRBD1 (6 bases). The CDR3 has 14 amino acids. CDR1 and CDR2 (germline): KGHSH, LQKENI. The CDR3 sequence is CTSSPRTVTDTQYF. DNA for the CDR3: TGTACCAGCTCACCACGGACAGTCACAGATACGCAGTATTTT. Full variable domain (outside the CDR3, taken from reference TRBV18 and TRBJ2-3): NAGVMQNPRHLVRRRGQEARLRCSPMKGHSHVYWYRQLPEEGLKFMVYLQKENIIDESGMPKERFSAEFPKEGPSILRIQQVVRGDSAAYFCTSSPRTVTDTQYFGPGTRLTVL.

This clone has just a few counts. V is TRBV5-1 and J is TRBJ2-1; D is unclear. This CDR3 comprises 14 residues. The germline CDR1 and CDR2 sequences are SGHRS and YFSETQ. Trimming stripped 0 bases from V and 0 bases from J, with 4 bases between. The CDR3 DNA reads as TGCGCCAGCAGCTTGGCAGACTCCTACAATGAGCAGTTCTTC. The encoded protein is CASSLADSYNEQFF.

V is TRBV5-1 and J is TRBJ1-1; 7 nucleotides agree with TRBD1. Germline CDR1 reads SGHRS; CDR2 reads YFSETQ. The CDR3 contains 16 residues. J gave up 1 base and V 4 bases, and 10 bases lay outside the gene matches. CDR3 loop: CASSKQGSTRNTEAFF. The CDR3 DNA follows: TGCGCCAGCAGCAAACAGGGGTCAACCCGGAACACTGAAGCTTTCTTT.

The J gene is TRBJ2-7, the V gene TRBV28; tentatively, D is TRBD2 (7 bases). CDR3 length: 14 residues. The germline V and J ends were trimmed by 11 bases and 5 bases, with 22 bases remaining between them. Germline V gene data show CDR1 as MDHEN and CDR2 as SYDVKM. The CDR3 nucleotides are TGTGCCTCTGGAGGGGGGAGGGCCCTTGACGAGCAGTACTTC. Amino acids: CASGGGRALDEQYF.

The genes are TRBV19 and TRBJ1-1; 10 bases are shared with TRBD1. CDR1 and CDR2 (germline): LNHDA, SQIVND (reference sequence). The CDR3 sequence is 13 residues long. Trimming at V came to 8 bases and at J to 10 bases, leaving 10 bases not matched to a gene. CDR3 residues: CASHAGQGRGAFF. DNA of the CDR3: TGTGCCAGTCATGCGGGACAGGGGCGGGGAGCTTTCTTT.

The rearrangement uses TRBV5-4 and TRBJ1-2, with D possibly matching TRBD1 (6 bases). Germline loops: CDR1 SGHNT, CDR2 YYREEE (reference sequence). V was trimmed by 2 bases and J by 4 bases, leaving 18 bases between them. The CDR3 has 16 amino acids. The CDR3 loop reads CASSFSGGAGAYGYTF. CDR3 bases: TGTGCCAGCAGCTTCTCGGGGGGCGCGGGCGCCTATGGCTACACCTTC.

V is TRBV7-9 and J is TRBJ2-1; tentative D call: TRBD1 (7 bases). Germline V gene data show CDR1 as SEHNR and CDR2 as FQNEAQ (reference sequence). V gave up 8 bases and J gave up 5 bases, with 22 bases separating them. The CDR3 is made up of 16 amino acids. CDR3 DNA sequence: TGTGCCAGCGTATGGGGGGCAGGGGGTCCCGACAATGAGCAGTTCTTC. Protein sequence: CASVWGAGGPDNEQFF.

The chain couples TRBV13 to TRBJ2-7, with D possibly TRBD2 on 6 matching bases. Trimming left V 5 bases short and J 4 bases short, with 12 bases between. The germline V gene has CDR1 PRHDT and CDR2 FYEKMQ (reference sequence). This CDR3 comprises 13 residues. The CDR3 nucleotides read TGTGCCAGCAGCGAGGCGGCGGGGTACGAGCAGTACTTC. This sequence encodes CASSEAAGYEQYF.

The rearrangement joins TRBV6-5 to TRBJ2-1; tentatively, D is TRBD1 (5 bases). Trimming left V 4 bases short and J 2 bases short, with 15 bases between. CDR1 and CDR2 (germline): MNHEY, SVGAGI. The CDR3 extends over 16 amino acids. Written as DNA, the CDR3 is TGTGCCAGCAGTTCCGCCCGCAGGGTGCCCTACAATGAGCAGTTCTTC. It specifies CASSSARRVPYNEQFF.

The gene calls are TRBV18 and TRBJ2-5, with 11 bases aligning to TRBD1. This CDR3 is 16 amino acids long. Germline CDR1 is KGHSH and CDR2 is LQKENI. V was pared by 0 bases and J by 5 bases, with 5 bases of the junction left unmatched. The CDR3 bases are TGTGCCAGCTCACCACCCCGGACAGGGGGCCGGGAGACCCAGTACTTC. This gives the protein CASSPPRTGGRETQYF.

The V and J genes are TRBV6-6 and TRBJ2-1, with D possibly matching TRBD1 (5 bases). The CDR3 length is 11 residues. The ends were cut back, 0 bases at V and 16 bases at J, with 10 bases in the middle. Per the germline V gene, CDR1 is MNHNY and CDR2 is SVGAGI (reference sequence). The CDR3 DNA reads TGTGCCAGCAGTTACTCGGGGCCGGCCTTCTTC. Amino acid sequence: CASSYSGPAFF.

This chain uses TRBV7-3 with TRBJ2-1; 9 bases match TRBD2. V was pared by 5 bases and J by 10 bases, with 9 bases of the junction left unmatched. The CDR3 runs 14 residues. From germline, CDR1 is SGHTA and CDR2 FQGTGA. CDR3 nucleotide sequence: TGTGCCAGCAGCCCAGCCCATCTAGCGGGGGAGCAGTTCTTC. Its protein is CASSPAHLAGEQFF.

This clone turned up a few times. The rearrangement joins TRBV7-2 to TRBJ2-5; TRBD1 might be the D (6 bases). This CDR3 has 15 residues. V lost 5 bases and J lost 5, with 18 bases in between. Germline-derived CDR1 and CDR2 are SGHTA and FQGNSA. CDR3 residues: CASSADRSSGETQYF. The CDR3 bases are TGTGCCAGCAGCGCCGACAGGTCCTCTGGGGAGACCCAGTACTTC.

The chain joins TRBV7-8 to TRBJ1-5; D uncertain. Germline values: CDR1 SGHVS, CDR2 FQNEAQ. V lost 1 base, J lost 5 bases, and 6 bases lay in between. The CDR3 is 13 residues long. The CDR3 sequence: CASSLGGDQPQHF. The CDR3 bases are TGTGCCAGCAGCTTAGGCGGTGATCAGCCCCAGCATTTT.